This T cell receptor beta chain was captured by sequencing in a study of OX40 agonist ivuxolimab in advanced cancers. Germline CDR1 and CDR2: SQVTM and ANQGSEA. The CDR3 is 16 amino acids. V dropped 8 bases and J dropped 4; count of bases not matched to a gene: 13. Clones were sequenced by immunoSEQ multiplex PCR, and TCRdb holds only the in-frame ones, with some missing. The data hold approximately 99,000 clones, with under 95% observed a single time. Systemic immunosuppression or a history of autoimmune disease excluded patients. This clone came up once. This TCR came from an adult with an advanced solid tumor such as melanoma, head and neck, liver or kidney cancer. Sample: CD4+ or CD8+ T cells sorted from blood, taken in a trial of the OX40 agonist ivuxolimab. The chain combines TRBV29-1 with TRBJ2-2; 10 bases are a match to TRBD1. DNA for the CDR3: TGCAGCTTCCGAACCGACAGGGGGCTCGGCACCGGGGAGCTGTTTTTT. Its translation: CSFRTDRGLGTGELFF.